The 14 T cell receptor beta chains presented below share a single source sample, sequenced in a study of prognosis after radiotherapy for stage I lung cancer. The authors amplified TCR beta CDR3 from genomic DNA using two-round multiplex PCR. First-round PCR employed TRBV- and TRBJ-specific primers for each gene. TCRdb redid the calling of the multiplex PCR reads with MiXCR, one entry per CDR3 protein. Of 13,000 or so distinct CDR3 sequences in the sample, roughly 50% were seen once. The sample was PBMCs, taken before or after stereotactic body radiation therapy (not recorded which). The receptors here all came from a donor of 50 years or more with non-small cell lung cancer.

The V and J genes are TRBV28 and TRBJ2-2; TRBD1 might be the D (5 bases). The CDR3 loop spans 13 amino acids. Germline-derived CDR1 and CDR2 are MDHEN and SYDVKM. With 10 bases removed from V and 1 base from J, the gap between germline ends came to 10 bases. The CDR3 region is CATLGQNTGELFF. The CDR3 DNA reads TGTGCCACCCTAGGACAGAACACCGGGGAGCTGTTTTTT.

This clonotype came up once. The genes are TRBV5-6 and TRBJ2-2; D may be TRBD2 (6 bases). V lost 4 bases and J 3 bases, leaving 13 bases between the germline ends. In germline, CDR1 is SGHDT, CDR2 YYEEEE. This CDR3 is built from 15 residues. CDR3 in DNA: TGTGCCAGCAGCCCCGTCCCGGGGGACACCGGGGAGCTGTTTTTT. Translating it yields CASSPVPGDTGELFF.

The chain joins TRBV19 to TRBJ1-5, with 10 bases lining up with TRBD1. V lost 10 bases to trimming and J lost 3 bases; unmatched junction nucleotides: 9. CDR3 length: 15 amino acids. Looked up from germline, CDR1 is LNHDA and CDR2 is SQIVND (reference sequence). CDR3: CATQSGTGVNQPQHF. In DNA form, the CDR3 reads TGTGCCACCCAGTCCGGGACAGGGGTCAATCAGCCCCAGCATTTT.

This clonotype was observed once. The chain uses TRBV7-9 and TRBJ1-2; unclear D gene. The CDR3 is 15 amino acids. The V gene's germline CDR1 is SEHNR and CDR2 FQNEAQ (reference sequence). V was shortened by 5 bases and J by 2 bases, with 15 bases between the two germline ends. CDR3 residues: CASSPGQNPNYGYTF. The CDR3 region has the DNA TGTGCCAGCAGCCCGGGTCAGAACCCAAACTATGGCTACACCTTC.

This clonotype was detected many times. This could be a read error, since a much larger clone is one nucleotide away. This chain connects TRBV7-6 to TRBJ2-5, with 7 positions matching TRBD1. The germline V gene encodes CDR1 SGHVS and CDR2 FNYEAQ. This CDR3 is 14 amino acids long. CDR3 protein: CASSPETGSKTHYF. CDR3 DNA: TGTGCCAGCAGCCCAGAGACAGGGTCAAAGACCCATTACTTC.

The chain is built from TRBV6-2 or TRBV6-3 and TRBJ2-7, with 8 positions matching TRBD1. J gave up 5 bases and V 10 bases, and 10 bases lay outside the gene matches. CDR1 and CDR2 from the germline V gene are MNHEY and SVGEGT. The CDR3 is 13 residues long. The CDR3 loop reads CATNGDRHHEQYF. Here the CDR3 DNA reads TGTGCCACCAACGGGGACAGGCATCACGAGCAGTACTTC.

This clonotype rates as medium-sized. The J gene is TRBJ1-2, the V gene TRBV19, with a weak D call TRBD1 (6 bases). CDR1 is LNHDA and CDR2 is SQIVND in the germline V gene (reference sequence). The V and J ends lost 8 bases and 4 bases respectively, with 11 bases between them. CDR3 length equals 12 residues. In DNA, the CDR3 is TGTGCCAGTCACCCGGGGGCCTATGGCTACACCTTC. This codes for CASHPGAYGYTF. Full variable domain (missing parts from reference TRBV19 and TRBJ1-2): DGGITQSPKYLFRKEGQNVTLSCEQNLNHDAMYWYRQDPGQGLRLIYYSQIVNDFQKGDIAEGYSVSREKKESFPLTVTSAQKNPTAFYLCASHPGAYGYTFGSGTRLTVV.

J is TRBJ1-6 and V is TRBV19; unclear D gene. The ends were cut back, 6 bases at V and 7 bases at J, with 13 bases in the middle. The CDR3 extends over 14 amino acids. Germline CDR1 is LNHDA and CDR2 is SQIVND (reference sequence). CDR3 nucleotide sequence: TGTGCCAGTAGCAGGTACATTTGGAATTCACCCCTCCACTTT. Encoded protein: CASSRYIWNSPLHF.

The V gene is TRBV6-5, the J gene TRBJ2-5; D is unclear. Germline V gives CDR1 MNHEY, CDR2 SVGAGI. V lost 10 bases and J lost 8, with 20 bases in between. The CDR3 has 13 residues. The CDR3 region has the DNA TGTGCCATCAGGCCTCACCCCGAAGGTACCCAGTACTTC. It yields the protein CAIRPHPEGTQYF.

Sample share makes this clonotype medium-sized (0.01 to 0.1%). This sequence joins TRBV12-3 or TRBV12-4 and TRBJ1-2, with D possibly matching TRBD1 (6 bases). V shed 5 bases and J shed 7 bases, with 14 bases lying between them. CDR3 length: 13 residues. In DNA form, the CDR3 reads TGTGCCAGCAGTGTAGGGGGTGGGTCTGGCTACACCTTC. Its translation is CASSVGGGSGYTF.

The genes are TRBV30 and TRBJ1-4; D is perhaps TRBD1 (5 bases). V was cut by 0 bases and J by 8 bases, with 10 bases left in between. The CDR3 covers 13 residues. Germline CDR1 and CDR2: GTSNPN and SVGIG (reference sequence). Here the CDR3 reads CAWSVGEGEKLFF. The CDR3 nucleotides read TGTGCCTGGAGTGTAGGGGAGGGGGAAAAACTGTTTTTT.

The chain links TRBV25-1 to TRBJ1-1, with TRBD1 matching over 7 bases. Germline CDR1 reads MGHDK; CDR2 reads SYGVNS. The length of the CDR3 is 14 residues. With V trimmed by 4 bases and J by 10 bases, 12 bases remained unmatched. In DNA form, the CDR3 reads TGTGCCAGCAGTGCCAAGGGACAGATTCTTGGAGCTTTCTTT. Translation gives CASSAKGQILGAFF.

This clonotype is medium-sized within its sample. The gene calls are TRBV7-8 and TRBJ2-7; the D gene could be TRBD1 or TRBD2 (6 bases each). The CDR3 has 13 residues. CDR1 SGHVS and CDR2 FQNEAQ come from the germline V gene. V was shortened by 3 bases and J by 7 bases, with 13 bases between the two germline ends. DNA of the CDR3: TGTGCCAGCAGCTTGAATTTAGGGGGGGAGCAGTACTTC. Its protein is CASSLNLGGEQYF. Based on the CDR3 plus reference TRBV7-8 and TRBJ2-7, the full variable domain is GAGVSQSPRYKVAKRGQDVALRCDPISGHVSLFWYQQALGQGPEFLTYFQNEAQLDKSGLPSDRFFAERPEGSVSTLKIQRTQQEDSAVYLCASSLNLGGEQYFGPGTRLTVT.

This clonotype ranks as medium-sized. The chain employs TRBV15 and TRBJ2-2; 8 nucleotides line up with TRBD1. This CDR3 is built from 15 residues. J was trimmed by 5 bases and V by 3 bases; bases with no gene match: 5. Germline assignment: CDR1 LNHNV and CDR2 YYDKDF (reference sequence). The CDR3: CATSSNRGRTGELFF. In nucleotides, the CDR3 is TGTGCCACCAGCAGTAACAGGGGGAGAACCGGGGAGCTGTTTTTT.